These 14 T cell receptor beta chains came from one sample sequenced in a study of OX40 agonist ivuxolimab in advanced cancers. Here immunoSEQ multiplex PCR was the method, and the copy in TCRdb shows in-frame clones only, minus some. The sample lists fewer than 90,000 clones, 85% to 90% occurring once. The source was CD4+ or CD8+ T cells sorted from blood, collected in a trial of the OX40 agonist ivuxolimab. Receptors were obtained from an adult with an advanced solid tumor such as melanoma, head and neck, liver or kidney cancer.

The chain uses TRBV5-4 and TRBJ1-2; D is possibly TRBD1 (6 bases). Trimming took 3 bases from V and 3 from J, leaving 24 bases between them. Germline assignment: CDR1 SGHNT and CDR2 YYREEE (reference sequence). The CDR3 runs to 18 residues. In nucleotides, the CDR3 is TGTGCCAGCAGCTCGACGGGACATACAACCTTTAACGACTATGGCTACACCTTC. This encodes CASSSTGHTTFNDYGYTF.

V is TRBV5-5 and J is TRBJ1-2, with 10 bases identical to TRBD1. Germline CDR1 reads SGHKS; CDR2 reads YYEKEE (reference sequence). J gave up 2 bases and V 4 bases, and 2 bases lay outside the gene matches. The CDR3 is 14 residues long. The chain's CDR3 is CASSGGQGNYGYTF. The CDR3, as DNA: TGTGCCAGCAGCGGGGGACAGGGGAACTATGGCTACACCTTC.

V usage is TRBV9 and J usage is TRBJ2-7; the D is unclear. This CDR3 has 13 residues. Trimming cost V 0 bases and J 6 bases, with 10 bases left between them. The V gene's germline CDR1 is SGDLS and CDR2 YYNGEE. The CDR3 loop is CASSVDPWAEQYF. CDR3 nucleotide sequence: TGTGCCAGCAGCGTAGACCCCTGGGCCGAGCAGTACTTC. Variable domain in full (rest from reference TRBV9 and TRBJ2-7): DSGVTQTPKHLITATGQRVTLRCSPRSGDLSVYWYQQSLDQGLQFLIQYYNGEERAKGNILERFSAQQFPDLHSELNLSSLELGDSALYFCASSVDPWAEQYFGPGTRLTVT.

This clone has a handful of counts. The chain combines TRBV30 with TRBJ1-2; no clear D. The CDR3 has 10 residues. V was cut by 8 bases and J by 8 bases, with 12 bases left in between. CDR1 is GTSNPN, CDR2 SVGIG, per germline (reference sequence). The CDR3 sequence: CAGGWTGYTF. CDR3 DNA sequence: TGTGCCGGTGGTTGGACGGGCTACACCTTC.

The rearrangement joins TRBV4-2 to TRBJ2-1; 8 bases line up with TRBD1. The CDR3 consists of 16 residues. The V segment lost 2 bases and the J segment 7 bases; nucleotides outside the gene matches: 10. CDR1 LGHNA and CDR2 YNFKEQ come from the germline V gene. In DNA form, the CDR3 reads TGTGCCAGCAGCCAACGAGACAGGGGCGTCAGAAATGAGCAGTTCTTC. Protein sequence: CASSQRDRGVRNEQFF.

This clone has just one count. At one boundary the junction diverges from the germline segment, which might be a read error. V usage is TRBV7-3 and J usage is TRBJ1-1; tentative D call: TRBD1 (6 bases). The germline V gene encodes CDR1 SGHTA and CDR2 FQGTGA. This CDR3 spans 13 amino acids. This CDR3 is CASSLTGFTEAFF. CDR3 in DNA: TGTGCCAGCAGCCTAACAGGGTTCACTGAAGCTTTCTTT. Variable domain in full (rest from reference TRBV7-3 and TRBJ1-1): GAGVSQTPSNKVTEKGKYVELRCDPISGHTALYWYRQSLGQGPEFLIYFQGTGAADDSGLPNDRFFAVRPEGSVSTLKIQRTERGDSAVYLCASSLTGFTEAFFGQGTRLTVV.

The gene calls are TRBV9 and TRBJ1-3, with unresolved D. The CDR3 length is 13 residues. Germline V lookup: CDR1 SGDLS, CDR2 YYNGEE. V shed 4 bases and J shed 3 bases, with 8 bases lying between them. The CDR3 is CASSPQDGNTIYF. DNA for the CDR3: TGTGCCAGCAGCCCCCAGGATGGAAACACCATATATTTT.

The chain carries TRBV19 and TRBJ2-2; a weak D match, TRBD1 (5 bases). CDR1 LNHDA and CDR2 SQIVND come from the germline V gene (reference sequence). V lost 0 bases and J lost 7, with 18 bases in between. This CDR3 is built from 17 residues. The CDR3 coding sequence is TGTGCCAGTAGTATAGATTTCGTACAGGTTTTTGGCGGGGAGCTGTTTTTT. Amino acids: CASSIDFVQVFGGELFF.

The J gene is TRBJ2-1, the V gene TRBV11-2, with no clear D. Trimming shortened V by 1 base and J by 7 bases, and 17 bases separated the two germline ends. Germline V gene data show CDR1 as SGHAT and CDR2 as FQNNGV. This CDR3 is built from 16 residues. CDR3 amino acids: CASSLVSGTAPNEQFF. In DNA form, the CDR3 reads TGTGCCAGCAGCTTAGTGTCGGGTACAGCGCCAAATGAGCAGTTCTTC.

The rearrangement joins TRBV7-3 to TRBJ2-7; perhaps TRBD2 as D (6 bases). The CDR3 has 13 amino acids. The V gene lost 5 bases and the J gene lost 3 bases, with 11 bases spanning the gap. The germline V gene has CDR1 SGHTA and CDR2 FQGTGA. CDR3 in amino acids: CASSRGTYYEQYF. CDR3 nucleotide sequence: TGTGCCAGCAGCCGGGGGACTTACTACGAGCAGTACTTC.

The chain combines TRBV30 with TRBJ2-2; 9 nucleotides match TRBD2. V lost 4 bases, J lost 4 bases, and 10 bases stayed unmatched. Germline CDR1 reads GTSNPN; CDR2 reads SVGIG (reference sequence). The CDR3 is 16 amino acids. The chain's CDR3 is CAWTGRRGGPTGELFF. The CDR3 DNA sequence: TGTGCCTGGACCGGGAGGCGGGGGGGCCCCACCGGGGAGCTGTTTTTT.

Relative to its sample, this clone is medium-sized. V and J are TRBV5-1 and TRBJ1-1; maybe TRBD1 (5 bases). The V end was cut by 6 bases, the J end by 0 bases, with 9 bases between. Germline CDR1 SGHRS, CDR2 YFSETQ. This CDR3 spans 13 amino acids. In nucleotides, the CDR3 is TGCGCCAGCACCGACAGCATGAACACTGAAGCTTTCTTT. Residues: CASTDSMNTEAFF.

The chain employs TRBV9 and TRBJ1-3; perhaps TRBD1 as D (6 bases). CDR3 size: 15 residues. V shed 3 bases and J shed 0 bases, with 10 bases lying between them. The germline CDR1 and CDR2 sequences are SGDLS and YYNGEE. In DNA, the CDR3 is TGTGCCAGCAGCGACCGAGGGGGCTCTGGAAACACCATATATTTT. Protein: CASSDRGGSGNTIYF.

This sequence joins TRBV28 and TRBJ2-1, with a weak D call TRBD2 (5 bases). Deletions cut 6 bases from V and 15 bases from J, with 21 bases between. The length of the CDR3 is 13 residues. Germline lookup yields CDR1 MDHEN and CDR2 SYDVKM. Here the CDR3 reads CASSPSASPHPFF. The CDR3 DNA reads TGTGCCAGCAGCCCCAGTGCTAGCCCCCACCCGTTCTTC.